A selection of T cell receptor beta chains follows, all from one sample in a study of monozygotic twins with inflammatory bowel disease. TCRdb reworked the 5' RACE reads into one entry per CDR3 protein, no DNA. The sample holds about 380,000 distinct CDR3 sequences. Sequenced sample: blood. The receptors were sampled from a human donor with ulcerative colitis or Crohn's disease, or a healthy co-twin of an affected twin (not recorded which). CDR3s include the opening cysteine and the closing phenylalanine or tryptophan.

TRBJ2-7,TRBV4-3,CASSQEARVPYEQYF
TRBJ2-5,TRBV7-2,CASSGLPRTQYF
TRBJ1-6,TRBV12-3/TRBV12-4,CASSKNQNSPLHF
TRBJ2-3,TRBV9,CASSVGPSTDTQYF
TRBJ1-2,TRBV7-3,CASSLLTGGDGYTF
TRBJ2-3,TRBV7-8,CASTSGWGGTDTQYF
TRBJ2-1,TRBV12-3/TRBV12-4,CASSHHGTSGYNEQFF
TRBJ2-3,TRBV20-1,CSASPDGGLAGVDTQYF
TRBJ2-3,TRBV29-1,CSLKGAGGPTDTQYF
TRBJ1-6,TRBV5-6,CASSLVEGAGVYNSPLHF
TRBJ2-7,TRBV7-8,CASSQRSDEQYF
TRBJ1-5,TRBV7-9,CASSLDGEGMYNQPQHF
TRBJ2-7,TRBV29-1,CSVELRPYEQYF
TRBJ2-7,TRBV4-3,CASSQGSVGQAATYEQYF
TRBJ2-1,TRBV4-1,CASSQGTGQHQFF
TRBJ1-6,TRBV5-1,CASSGGQAPDSPLHF
TRBJ2-1,TRBV11-3,CASSPRTSGGGGEQFF
TRBJ2-2,TRBV20-1,CSARVPAGFTGELFF
TRBJ2-6,TRBV7-3,CASSFTGASGANVLTF
TRBJ2-7,TRBV4-2,CASSQVARDTTYAQYF
TRBJ2-3,TRBV5-5,CASSSGDSPIPYTDTQYF
TRBJ2-1,TRBV7-2,CASSLGGTSGNEQFF
TRBJ2-7,TRBV13,CASSPLGTGSSYEQYF
TRBJ2-5,TRBV11-2,CASSVKGLTQETQYF
TRBJ1-4,TRBV5-1,CASSLRQGTNEKLFF
TRBJ2-7,TRBV11-3,CASSLGVTSGAHEQYF
TRBJ2-1,TRBV4-2,CASSLQLGQDNEQFF
TRBJ2-5,TRBV5-1,CASSGRTGNGAQYF
TRBJ2-2,TRBV3-1,CASSQAGYAGELFF
TRBJ1-3,TRBV18,CASSPGTGRPISSGNTIYF
TRBJ2-1,TRBV12-3/TRBV12-4,CASRPTGYNEQFF
TRBJ1-2,TRBV6-5,CASSYRGQGIYGYTF
TRBJ2-3,TRBV5-1,CASSFSGTDTQYF
TRBJ2-3,TRBV6-2/TRBV6-3,CASQSGGADTQYF
TRBJ2-7,TRBV5-8,CASSLKLAFPWEQYF
TRBJ2-5,TRBV29-1,CSETSGEETQYF
TRBJ1-3,TRBV5-1,CASSQRTGGNTIYF
TRBJ1-6,TRBV4-3,CASSQEGQGLSYNSPLHF
TRBJ1-1,TRBV20-1,CSAQGEHDEAFF
TRBJ1-2,TRBV20-1,CSARVEEGAYYGYTF
TRBJ2-2,TRBV5-1,CTTSPWAGGELFF
TRBJ2-3,TRBV6-5,CASSYSFPSGGRDTQYF
TRBJ1-2,TRBV12-3/TRBV12-4,CASSFHPGQGALLTLNYGYTF
TRBJ2-5,TRBV12-3/TRBV12-4,CASTSTGKETQYF
TRBJ2-7,TRBV4-1,CASSLGTSGTYEQYF
TRBJ2-5,TRBV5-4,CASSAPGQRQETQYF
TRBJ1-1,TRBV5-1,CASSPGRVNTEAFF
TRBJ2-1,TRBV5-1,CASSLGLVKEQFF
TRBJ2-1,TRBV11-3,CASSLGGQGAFSYNEQFF
TRBJ2-3,TRBV7-6,CASSRDRVGTDTQYF